These T cell receptor beta chains were read from a single sample in a study of T cell responses to AZD1222 COVID-19 vaccine. Data came from immunoSEQ multiplex PCR; TCRdb stores just in-frame clones and leaves some out. The table includes over 100,000 clones, 80% to 90% detected once. The sample in question was peripheral blood, obtained on day 0 of AZD1222 vaccination. These receptors were taken from an adult in good health. CDR3s include the opening cysteine and the closing phenylalanine or tryptophan. The D gene is left open where the match is weak. A row's size may be missing; if present it is once, few, many or a size class.

>18|TRBV7-2|TRBJ2-1|-|-
CASSLVQRLTVSYNEQFF
TGTGCCAGCAGCTTAGTGCAGCGGCTCACCGTTTCCTACAATGAGCAGTTCTTC
>16|TRBV29-1|TRBJ2-6|TRBD1|-
CSVDDRESSGANVLTF
TGCAGCGTTGACGACAGGGAGAGCTCTGGGGCCAACGTCCTGACTTTC
>13|TRBV9|TRBJ2-2|-|-
CASSVSGLEELFF
TGTGCCAGCAGCGTATCGGGACTTGAGGAGCTGTTTTTT
>14|TRBV30|TRBJ2-6|-|-
CACSRHSGANVLTF
TGTGCCTGCTCCCGACACTCTGGGGCCAACGTCCTGACTTTC
>17|TRBV6-2/TRBV6-3|TRBJ1-5|-|-
CASSYSTGIPSNQPQHF
TGTGCCAGCAGTTACTCGACGGGGATCCCTAGCAATCAGCCCCAGCATTTT
>17|TRBV4-3|TRBJ2-2|TRBD2|-
CASSLRRLAEITGELFF
TGCGCCAGCAGCCTCAGACGACTAGCGGAGATAACCGGGGAGCTGTTTTTT
>14|TRBV19|TRBJ1-2|TRBD1|-
CASRAGQTLYGYTF
TGTGCCAGTAGGGCGGGACAGACCCTCTATGGCTACACCTTC
>16|TRBV5-4|TRBJ2-1|-|-
CASSPPPVGGYNEQFF
TGTGCCAGCAGCCCCCCTCCTGTGGGGGGCTACAATGAGCAGTTCTTC
>16|TRBV27|TRBJ1-5|-|-
CASSLGGEYSNQPQHF
TGTGCCAGCAGTTTGGGTGGGGAGTATAGCAATCAGCCCCAGCATTTT
>13|TRBV27|TRBJ1-2|-|-
CASSTLQGQGYTF
TGTGCCAGCAGTACATTACAGGGACAAGGCTACACCTTC
>16|TRBV19|TRBJ1-6|TRBD1|-
CASSIVWTGKKSPLHF
TGTGCCAGTAGTATAGTTTGGACAGGGAAAAAATCACCCCTCCACTTT
>15|TRBV11-3|TRBJ2-2|TRBD1|-
CASSRGTGQTGELFF
TGTGCCAGCAGCCGCGGGACAGGGCAGACCGGGGAGCTGTTTTTT
>13|TRBV12-3/TRBV12-4|TRBJ1-1|-|few
CASFSRERPEAFF
TGTGCCAGCTTTTCCCGAGAGCGGCCTGAAGCTTTCTTT
>15|TRBV28|TRBJ2-2|-|once
CASSLGGWETGELFF
TGTGCCAGCAGTTTGGGGGGTTGGGAAACCGGGGAGCTGTTTTTT
>18|TRBV6-1|TRBJ2-2|TRBD2|-
CASSDQWGGRRDTGELFF
TGTGCCAGCAGTGACCAATGGGGCGGGAGAAGGGACACCGGGGAGCTGTTTTTT
>12|TRBV7-6|TRBJ1-1|-|-
CASSPRGTEAFF
TGTGCCAGCAGCCCCCGGGGAACTGAAGCTTTCTTT
>14|TRBV7-9|TRBJ1-1|-|-
CASSLGWGPGRAFF
TGTGCCAGCAGCTTAGGGTGGGGGCCAGGGAGAGCTTTCTTT
>14|TRBV7-9|TRBJ1-1|-|-
CASSLLHGNTEAFF
TGTGCCAGCAGCTTGCTACATGGGAACACTGAAGCTTTCTTT
>11|TRBV7-6|TRBJ2-4|-|-
CASSSSYIQYF
TGTGCCAGCAGCTCTAGCTACATTCAGTACTTC
>13|TRBV12-3/TRBV12-4|TRBJ2-7|-|-
CASSPGTRGEQYF
TGTGCCAGCAGTCCCGGGACGAGAGGGGAGCAGTACTTC
>16|TRBV6-5|TRBJ2-3|-|-
CASSYSPDIPLNTQYF
TGTGCCAGCAGTTACTCTCCGGACATTCCCCTTAATACGCAGTATTTT
>15|TRBV4-1|TRBJ2-7|-|many
CASSQDSHSGYEQYF
TGCGCCAGCAGCCAAGATAGCCATTCGGGCTACGAGCAGTACTTC
>15|TRBV7-2|TRBJ1-5|-|-
CASSPYRTSNQPQHF
TGTGCCAGCAGCCCATATAGAACTAGCAATCAGCCCCAGCATTTT
>11|TRBV9|TRBJ2-5|-|-
CASSAGKGLYF
TGTGCCAGCAGCGCCGGCAAGGGCCTCTACTTC
>13|TRBV7-3|TRBJ1-1|-|-
CASSVQMNTEAFF
TGTGCCAGCAGCGTACAGATGAACACTGAAGCTTTCTTT
>13|TRBV7-3|TRBJ1-1|-|-
CASSLTVGVEAFF
TGTGCCAGCAGCTTAACGGTGGGGGTTGAAGCTTTCTTT
>14|TRBV18|TRBJ2-1|TRBD2|-
CASSPSGRGNEQFF
TGTGCCAGCTCACCCAGCGGGAGAGGGAATGAGCAGTTCTTC
>13|TRBV5-4|TRBJ1-1|-|-
CASSWDQNTEAFF
TGTGCCAGCAGCTGGGACCAGAACACTGAAGCTTTCTTT